A selection of T cell receptor beta chains follows, all from one sample in a study of T cell responses to AZD1222 COVID-19 vaccine. Measured with immunoSEQ multiplex PCR; TCRdb has only the in-frame clones, and not every one. This sample carries under 150,000 clones, with about 2.2% going to the ten biggest clones. The sequenced material came from peripheral blood. The receptors were sampled from an adult in good health. CDR3s include the opening cysteine and the closing phenylalanine or tryptophan. Fields, in order: V gene, D gene, J gene, CDR3 DNA, CDR3 protein. D genes are given only for firm matches.

TRBV5-4,-,TRBJ2-3,TGTGCCAGCAGCTTGGGCAGGGACTCTGGAGATACGCAGTATTTT,CASSLGRDSGDTQYF
TRBV6-1,-,TRBJ1-2,TGTGCCAGCAGGCTCGGGGGGCTCTTTAACTATGGCTACACCTTC,CASRLGGLFNYGYTF
TRBV27,-,TRBJ2-3,TGTGCCAGCAGTCCCTCCGGGCTGGCTCCGAATACGCAGTATTTT,CASSPSGLAPNTQYF
TRBV19,-,TRBJ1-1,TGTGCCAGTAGTATAGATTGGGGAGGCACTGAAGCTTTCTTT,CASSIDWGGTEAFF
TRBV18,-,TRBJ1-2,TGTGCCAGCTCACCGTCCCGGGACACCTATGGCTACACCTTC,CASSPSRDTYGYTF
TRBV11-3,TRBD2,TRBJ2-5,TGTGCCAGCAGCTTAGGAAGTAGCGGGGGGCAAGAGACCCAGTACTTC,CASSLGSSGGQETQYF
TRBV6-2/TRBV6-3,-,TRBJ2-1,TGTGCCAGCAGTGAGATGAGACTCACAACCTACAATGAGCAGTTCTTC,CASSEMRLTTYNEQFF
TRBV13,-,TRBJ1-2,TGTGCCAGCAGCTTAGGATCGGGTGGCTACACCTTC,CASSLGSGGYTF
TRBV5-1,TRBD1,TRBJ1-3,TGCGCCAGCAGCTTTGGGACAGCCACCGGAAACACCATATATTTT,CASSFGTATGNTIYF
TRBV3-1/TRBV3-2,TRBD1,TRBJ1-4,TGTGCCAGCAGCCCGGACAGGGAGGGAAAACTGTTTTTT,CASSPDREGKLFF
TRBV10-3,-,TRBJ2-7,TGTGCCATCAGTGAGTCCGGCAGTGCCGTGTCCTACGAGCAGTACTTC,CAISESGSAVSYEQYF
TRBV5-1,TRBD1,TRBJ1-1,TGCGCCAGCAGCACCGGGACAGGGTACACTGAAGCTTTCTTT,CASSTGTGYTEAFF